This T cell receptor beta chain was observed in a study of identical twins. In the case of this clonotype: Its specificity is not known.

CDR3 length equals 15 residues. From germline, CDR1 is KGHSH and CDR2 LQKENI. Template switching supplied a universal primer site; unique molecular identifiers were carried on the cDNA. TCRdb re-analysed the 5' RACE reads in MiXCR, keeping a single row per CDR3 protein. The repertoire holds roughly 1.6 million distinct CDR3 sequences, with 32% as singletons. The donors were all healthy and Caucasian. Study-level results: Insertions were fewer in abundant cord blood beta clonotypes, whereas memory repertoires showed none of this pattern. For out-of-frame beta sequences, excess twin sharing was weaker.

The chain is built from TRBV18 and TRBJ2-5; 9 nucleotides align to TRBD1. The DNA end favors TRBJ2-7, so the J call may be wrong. Sample: cord blood. This clonotype originated in a newborn girl in good health. The DNA of the CDR3 is TGTGCCAGCTCACCACGGGGGACAGGGCCTAACGAGCAGTACTTC. It yields the protein CASSPRGTGPNEQYF.